The 22 T cell receptor beta chains given below trace back to one sample, sequenced in a study of T cell clusters in autoimmune cytopenias. TRB was amplified from 250 ng of peripheral blood genomic DNA per sample. TRB was amplified by touch-down multiplex PCR, primer pools A and B combined. Using the multiplex PCR reads, TCRdb records one entry per CDR3 protein without DNA. The listing records about 8,100 distinct CDR3 sequences. Sequenced sample: peripheral blood. The receptors were gathered from a human donor with an autoimmune cytopenia or autoimmune hepatitis (not recorded which).

The chain uses TRBV30 and TRBJ1-6; TCRdb returns TRBD1, unconfirmable since there is no DNA. The CDR3 has 16 amino acids. Looked up from germline, CDR1 is GTSNPN and CDR2 is SVGIG (reference sequence). The CDR3 sequence is CAWSVRRIGDNSPLHF.

This chain joins TRBV12-3 or TRBV12-4 and TRBJ2-2; TCRdb returns TRBD1, unconfirmable since there is no DNA. The CDR3 sequence is 15 residues long. The CDR3 here is CASSLTGRDLGELFF.

The rearrangement links TRBV5-4 to TRBJ1-1. Germline CDR1 and CDR2: SGHNT and YYREEE (reference sequence). This CDR3 is built from 13 residues. The CDR3 sequence is CASSPPANTEAFF.

V usage is TRBV11-2 and J usage is TRBJ2-5. The CDR3 covers 14 residues. CDR1 and CDR2 (germline): SGHAT, FQNNGV. This chain's CDR3 is CASSTRRYQETQYF.

The gene calls are TRBV10-3 and TRBJ2-7. Germline V gives CDR1 ENHRY, CDR2 SYGVKD. The CDR3 has 12 amino acids. CDR3: CAIRQGTHEQYF.

This chain uses TRBV6-4 with TRBJ2-1; no DNA is available, so the TRBD1 call from TCRdb remains unchecked. The CDR3 extends over 15 amino acids. Germline V gives CDR1 MRHNA, CDR2 SNTAGT. CDR3 sequence reads: CASSESSGGRNEQFF.

Measured by frequency, this clonotype is medium-sized. This chain links TRBV5-5 with TRBJ2-3; TCRdb designates TRBD1, a call that cannot be tested without DNA. CDR3 size: 13 residues. Looked up from germline, CDR1 is SGHKS and CDR2 is YYEKEE (reference sequence). The CDR3 spells CASSSGLTDTQYF. The full variable domain, rest sourced from reference TRBV5-5 and TRBJ2-3, is DAGVTQSPTHLIKTRGQQVTLRCSPISGHKSVSWYQQVLGQGPQFIFQYYEKEERGRGNFPDRFSARQFPNYSSELNVNALLLGDSALYLCASSSGLTDTQYFGPGTRLTVL.

The V and J genes are TRBV24-1 and TRBJ1-2; TCRdb picks TRBD1, but there is no DNA to check that call. The CDR3 is 14 amino acids. Germline V lookup: CDR1 KGHDR, CDR2 SFDVKD. This CDR3 reads CATSDSTGSGGYTF.

The chain has TRBV6-5 and TRBJ1-1; TCRdb designates TRBD1, a call that cannot be tested without DNA. The CDR3 spans 14 residues. Germline CDR1 and CDR2: MNHEY and SVGAGI. The chain's CDR3 is CASSYAGRGTEAFF.

CDR3 protein: CASSLRDWDFGQRSEQYF. The chain links TRBV5-6 to TRBJ2-7; TCRdb returns TRBD2, unconfirmable since there is no DNA. CDR1 and CDR2 from the germline V gene are SGHDT and YYEEEE. The CDR3 is made up of 18 amino acids.

This clonotype is classed as medium-sized by frequency. The chain links TRBV27 to TRBJ2-3; TCRdb selects TRBD2, and the lack of DNA leaves this call unchecked. CDR3 length: 16 amino acids. Germline loops: CDR1 MNHEY, CDR2 SMNVEV (reference sequence). The CDR3 is CASSPIAGVLTDTQYF.

This clonotype is classed as medium-sized by frequency. This rearrangement joins TRBV15 to TRBJ2-3; the TCRdb call, TRBD2, lacks DNA for checking. The CDR3 totals 14 residues. Germline CDR1 LNHNV, CDR2 YYDKDF (reference sequence). The chain's CDR3 is CATSRGDFTDTQYF.

This chain connects TRBV6-5 to TRBJ2-2; the TCRdb D gene call, TRBD1, has no DNA to confirm it. Germline CDR1 and CDR2: MNHEY and SVGAGI. CDR3 length equals 15 residues. This CDR3 reads CASSTITGNTGELFF.

The chain recombines TRBV12-3 or TRBV12-4 with TRBJ1-2; the D gene TCRdb calls, TRBD1, cannot be checked with no DNA. The CDR3 is 16 residues long. The CDR3 protein is CASRPWTGGVIDGYTF.

This clonotype is medium-sized by frequency. The chain recombines TRBV6-1 with TRBJ2-2; TCRdb reports TRBD2, a call that lacks DNA to check it against. Germline CDR1 and CDR2: MNHNS and SASEGT. The CDR3 consists of 17 residues. CDR3: CASSEVGPVRNTGELFF.

This chain uses TRBV4-1 with TRBJ1-1. The germline V gene encodes CDR1 MGHRA and CDR2 YSYEKL. The length of the CDR3 is 14 residues. The CDR3 is CASSQEGRQTEAFF.

Measured by frequency, this clonotype is medium-sized. The genes are TRBV5-4 and TRBJ1-2. The CDR3 runs to 13 residues. The germline V gene has CDR1 SGHNT and CDR2 YYREEE (reference sequence). The CDR3 is CASSLYGFRGYTF. Using reference TRBV5-4 and TRBJ1-2 for the parts outside the CDR3, the full variable domain is ETGVTQSPTHLIKTRGQQVTLRCSSQSGHNTVSWYQQALGQGPQFIFQYYREEENGRGNFPPRFSGLQFPNYSSELNVNALELDDSALYLCASSLYGFRGYTFGSGTRLTVV.

The rearrangement uses TRBV6-1 and TRBJ2-6; absent DNA, TCRdb's TRBD1 call cannot be checked. The CDR3 runs 17 residues. Germline-derived CDR1 and CDR2 are MNHNS and SASEGT. The CDR3 is CASSARVGSSGANVLTF.

According to its frequency, this clonotype is medium-sized. The J gene is TRBJ2-3, the V gene TRBV12-3 or TRBV12-4; TCRdb selects TRBD2, and the lack of DNA leaves this call unchecked. CDR3 length equals 16 residues. The CDR3 protein is CASRGLKIGVGDTQYF.

Measured by frequency, this clonotype is medium-sized. This rearrangement joins TRBV12-3 or TRBV12-4 to TRBJ2-2; there is no DNA to check the TCRdb D call of TRBD2. CDR3 size: 20 residues. The CDR3 sequence is CASRQPLLGSGGSNTGELFF.

The rearrangement links TRBV5-6 to TRBJ2-7; TCRdb's D gene call, TRBD1, goes unchecked for lack of DNA. The CDR3 loop spans 16 amino acids. The germline V gene encodes CDR1 SGHDT and CDR2 YYEEEE. The CDR3 sequence is CASSGGGYGFSYEQYF.

V and J are TRBV10-1 and TRBJ2-1; TCRdb names TRBD2, which stays unverified in the absence of DNA. The germline gives CDR1 WNHNN, CDR2 SYGVQD (reference sequence). This CDR3 region has 16 residues. Here the CDR3 reads CASSKGLAGAAYEQFF.